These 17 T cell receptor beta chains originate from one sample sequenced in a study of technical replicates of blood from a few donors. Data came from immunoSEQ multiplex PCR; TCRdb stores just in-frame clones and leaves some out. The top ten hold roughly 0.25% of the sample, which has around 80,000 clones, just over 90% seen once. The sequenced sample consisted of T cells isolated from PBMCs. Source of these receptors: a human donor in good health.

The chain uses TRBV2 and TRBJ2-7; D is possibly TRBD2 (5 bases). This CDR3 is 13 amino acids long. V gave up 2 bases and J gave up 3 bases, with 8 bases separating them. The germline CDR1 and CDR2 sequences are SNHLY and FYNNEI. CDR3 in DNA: TGTGCCAGCAGTGAATCCAGCGGCTACGAGCAGTACTTC. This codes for CASSESSGYEQYF.

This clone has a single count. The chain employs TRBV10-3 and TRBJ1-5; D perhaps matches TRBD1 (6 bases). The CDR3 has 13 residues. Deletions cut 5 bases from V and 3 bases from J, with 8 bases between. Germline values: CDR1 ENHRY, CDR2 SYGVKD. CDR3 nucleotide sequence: TGTGCCATCAGTCAGGGGAACAATCAGCCCCAGCATTTT. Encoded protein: CAISQGNNQPQHF.

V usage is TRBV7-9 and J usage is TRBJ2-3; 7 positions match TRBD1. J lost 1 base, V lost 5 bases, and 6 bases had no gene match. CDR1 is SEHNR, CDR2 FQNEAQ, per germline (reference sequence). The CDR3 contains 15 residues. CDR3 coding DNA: TGTGCCAGCAGCCAACAGGGGACCCGCACAGATACGCAGTATTTT. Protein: CASSQQGTRTDTQYF.

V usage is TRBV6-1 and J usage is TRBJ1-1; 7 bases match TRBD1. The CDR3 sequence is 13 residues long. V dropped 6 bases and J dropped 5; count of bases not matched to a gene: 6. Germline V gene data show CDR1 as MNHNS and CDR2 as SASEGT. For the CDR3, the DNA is TGTGCCAGCAGCGCGACAGGGTCGACTGAAGCTTTCTTT. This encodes CASSATGSTEAFF.

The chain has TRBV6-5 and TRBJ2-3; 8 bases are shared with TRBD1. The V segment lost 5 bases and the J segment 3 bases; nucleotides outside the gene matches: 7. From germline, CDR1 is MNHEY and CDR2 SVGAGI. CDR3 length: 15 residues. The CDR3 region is CASSPWTGSTDTQYF. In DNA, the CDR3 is TGTGCCAGCAGTCCATGGACAGGGAGTACAGATACGCAGTATTTT.

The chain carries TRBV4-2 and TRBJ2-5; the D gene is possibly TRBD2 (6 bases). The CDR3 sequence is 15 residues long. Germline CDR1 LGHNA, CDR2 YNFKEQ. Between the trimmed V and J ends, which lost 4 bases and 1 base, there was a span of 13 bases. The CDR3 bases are TGTGCCAGCAGCCCGCGGGGTACCCTCCAAGAGACCCAGTACTTC. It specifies CASSPRGTLQETQYF.

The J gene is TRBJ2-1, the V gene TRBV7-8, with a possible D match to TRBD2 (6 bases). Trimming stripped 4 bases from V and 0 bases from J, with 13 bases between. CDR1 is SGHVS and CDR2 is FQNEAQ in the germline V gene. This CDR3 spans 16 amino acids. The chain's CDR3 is CASSSTSPSSYNEQFF. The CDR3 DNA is TGTGCCAGCAGCTCAACTAGCCCTAGCTCCTACAATGAGCAGTTCTTC.

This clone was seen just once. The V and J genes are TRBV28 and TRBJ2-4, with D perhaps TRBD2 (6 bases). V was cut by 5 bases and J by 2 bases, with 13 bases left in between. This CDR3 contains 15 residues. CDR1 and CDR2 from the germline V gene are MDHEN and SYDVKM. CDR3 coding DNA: TGTGCCAGCAGTCCTACTGGCGGGACCAAAAACATTCAGTACTTC. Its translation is CASSPTGGTKNIQYF.

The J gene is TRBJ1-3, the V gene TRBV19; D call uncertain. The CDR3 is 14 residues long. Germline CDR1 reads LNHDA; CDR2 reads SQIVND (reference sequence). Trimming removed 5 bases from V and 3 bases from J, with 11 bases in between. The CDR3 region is CASSRERLGNTIYF. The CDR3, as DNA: TGTGCCAGTAGTCGGGAAAGGCTTGGAAACACCATATATTTT.

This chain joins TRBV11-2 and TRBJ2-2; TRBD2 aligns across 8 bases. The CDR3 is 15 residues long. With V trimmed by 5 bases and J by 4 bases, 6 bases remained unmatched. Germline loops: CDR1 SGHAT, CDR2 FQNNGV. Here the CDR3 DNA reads TGTGCCAGCAGCCCGGGGGGGCTCGGCACCGGGGAGCTGTTTTTT. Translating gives CASSPGGLGTGELFF.

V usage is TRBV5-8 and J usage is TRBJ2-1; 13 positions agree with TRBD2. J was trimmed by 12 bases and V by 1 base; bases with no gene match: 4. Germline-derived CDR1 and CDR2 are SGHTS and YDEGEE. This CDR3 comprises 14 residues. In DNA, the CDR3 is TGTGCCAGCAGCTTGTACACTAGCGGGAGGGGGCAGTTCTTC. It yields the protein CASSLYTSGRGQFF.

CDR3 sequence reads: CASSLQTATLGGVTEAFF. The CDR3 region has the DNA TGCGCCAGCAGCTTGCAGACAGCTACACTTGGAGGGGTCACTGAAGCTTTCTTT. This chain links TRBV5-1 with TRBJ1-1; TRBD1 might be the D (5 bases). The CDR3 loop spans 18 amino acids. The germline V and J ends were trimmed by 1 base and 4 bases, with 23 bases remaining between them. The V gene's germline CDR1 is SGHRS and CDR2 YFSETQ.

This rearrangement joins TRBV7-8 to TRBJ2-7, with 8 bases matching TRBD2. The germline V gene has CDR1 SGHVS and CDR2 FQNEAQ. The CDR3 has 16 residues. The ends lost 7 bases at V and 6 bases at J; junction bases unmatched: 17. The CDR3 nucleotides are TGTGCCAGCACCCTAAAAAGGACTAGCCGCCTTGGCGAGCAGTACTTC. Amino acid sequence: CASTLKRTSRLGEQYF.

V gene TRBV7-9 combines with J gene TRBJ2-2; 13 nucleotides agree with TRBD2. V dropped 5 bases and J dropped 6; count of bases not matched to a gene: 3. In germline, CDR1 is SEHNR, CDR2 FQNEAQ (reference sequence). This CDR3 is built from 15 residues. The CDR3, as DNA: TGTGCCAGCAGCCCGGGACTAGCGGGACCCGGGGAGCTGTTTTTT. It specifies CASSPGLAGPGELFF.

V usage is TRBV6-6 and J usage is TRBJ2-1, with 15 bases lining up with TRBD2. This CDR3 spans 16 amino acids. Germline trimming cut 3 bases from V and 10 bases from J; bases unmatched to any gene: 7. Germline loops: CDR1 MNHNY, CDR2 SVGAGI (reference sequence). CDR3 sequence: CASSYAGTSGGREQFF. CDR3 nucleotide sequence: TGTGCCAGCAGTTATGCGGGGACTAGCGGGGGGAGGGAGCAGTTCTTC.

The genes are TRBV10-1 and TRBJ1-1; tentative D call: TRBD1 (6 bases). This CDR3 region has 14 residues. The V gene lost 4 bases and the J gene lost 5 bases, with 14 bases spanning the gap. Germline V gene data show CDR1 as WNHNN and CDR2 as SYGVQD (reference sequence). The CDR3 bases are TGCGCCAGCAGTGTCAACAGGGTGCGAACTGAAGCTTTCTTT. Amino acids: CASSVNRVRTEAFF.

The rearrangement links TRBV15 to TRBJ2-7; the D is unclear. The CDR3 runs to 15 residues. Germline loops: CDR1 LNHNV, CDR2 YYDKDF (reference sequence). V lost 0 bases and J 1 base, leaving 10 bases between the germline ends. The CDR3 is CATSRELAKSYEQYF. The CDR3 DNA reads TGTGCCACCAGCAGAGAGTTGGCCAAGTCCTACGAGCAGTACTTC.